The source of this T cell receptor beta chain is a study of T-cell memory formation after mild COVID-19. TCRdb ran MiXCR on the 5' RACE reads and lists one entry per CDR3 protein. Here the sample spans roughly 350,000 distinct CDR3 sequences, around 20% being singletons. This CDR3 has 14 residues. V was clipped by 1 base and J by 5 bases, with 7 bases between them. Germline V CDR1 and CDR2: KGHDR, SFDVKD. The sequenced sample consisted of PBMCs or a T cell subset sorted from them (not recorded which). This receptor was taken from an adult woman who had mild COVID-19 (a few samples of this study predate the infection). Cell type and time point are not known. J is TRBJ2-2 and V is TRBV24-1; D is undetermined. The DNA for the CDR3 is TGTGCCACCAGTGATTTACCGGAAACCGGGGAGCTGTTTTTT. This translates into CATSDLPETGELFF.